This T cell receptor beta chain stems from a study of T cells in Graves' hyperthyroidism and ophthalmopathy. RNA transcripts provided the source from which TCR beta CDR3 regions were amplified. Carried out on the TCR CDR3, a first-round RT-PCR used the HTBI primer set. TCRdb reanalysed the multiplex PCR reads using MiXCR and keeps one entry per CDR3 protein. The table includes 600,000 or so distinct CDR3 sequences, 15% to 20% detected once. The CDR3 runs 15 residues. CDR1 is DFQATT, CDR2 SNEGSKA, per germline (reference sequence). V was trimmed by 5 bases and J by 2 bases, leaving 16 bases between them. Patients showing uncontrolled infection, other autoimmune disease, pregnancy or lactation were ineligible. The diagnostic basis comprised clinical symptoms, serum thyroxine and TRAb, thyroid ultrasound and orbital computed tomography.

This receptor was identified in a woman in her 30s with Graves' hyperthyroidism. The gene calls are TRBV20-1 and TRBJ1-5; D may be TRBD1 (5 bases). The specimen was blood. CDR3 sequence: CSAWPKGLGNQPQHF. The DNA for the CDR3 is TGCAGTGCTTGGCCTAAGGGGTTGGGCAATCAGCCCCAGCATTTT.